This T cell receptor beta chain was documented in a study of T cell responses to AZD1222 COVID-19 vaccine. Points from the study as a whole: Females made up more of the donors, who were largely white British, and clonal diversity may have come out too low. It was only a handful of AZD1222 recipients who were seropositive at baseline.

This clone was picked up one time. Its antigen remains unidentified. CDR1 and CDR2 from the germline V gene are SGHRS and YFSETQ. This CDR3 is built from 12 residues. The V end lost 4 bases, the J end lost 6 bases, and 10 bases lay between the germline ends. Assay used: immunoSEQ multiplex PCR; TCRdb lists only in-frame clones, some missing. The data contain some 120,000 clones, 93% of them singletons. Sequencing was performed on peripheral blood, taken on day 0 of AZD1222 vaccination. This chain connects TRBV5-1 to TRBJ1-2; D is perhaps TRBD1 (5 bases). The receptor was isolated from an adult in good health. CDR3 residues: CASSGGTDGYTF. The DNA of the CDR3 is TGCGCCAGCAGCGGCGGGACTGATGGCTACACCTTC.